This T cell receptor beta chain is drawn from a study of T cell repertoires in cytomegalovirus infection. Turning to the study itself: Epitope selection comprised recently identified HLA-C-restricted CMV epitopes and well-studied HLA-B-restricted CMV epitopes.

Each CDR3 protein gets one entry after TCRdb re-called the reads with MiXCR. The data contain 300,000 to 400,000 distinct CDR3 sequences, 25% to 30% of them singletons. The CDR3 is 14 amino acids. V lost 7 bases to trimming and J lost 2 bases, with 12 bases between them. In its sample, this clonotype was seen a few times. The antigen is unknown. The TCR originated in a human donor in good health (CMV status not recorded). Some clones in this sample may be carry-over from other donors' samples. The chain has TRBV12-3 or TRBV12-4 and TRBJ2-1; D is perhaps TRBD2 (5 bases). The sequenced sample was cultured PBMCs, obtained from culture after CMV antigen stimulation. The CDR3 loop is CASTVGETYNEQFF. The CDR3 nucleotides read TGTGCCAGCACGGTCGGGGAGACCTACAATGAGCAGTTCTTC.